This T cell receptor beta chain was documented in a study of blood T cell repertoires in COVID-19. This table comes from immunoSEQ multiplex PCR, and its TCRdb copy is limited to in-frame clones, with some not included. Of roughly 95,000 clones listed, approximately 80% are singletons. This clone appeared once. Germline CDR1 MNHEY, CDR2 SMNVEV (reference sequence). This CDR3 has 15 amino acids. The V and J ends lost 6 bases and 6 bases, in that order; junction bases with no gene match: 11. Sequences were obtained from peripheral blood. This sequence was found in a man in his sixties with acute or convalescent COVID-19. The chain joins TRBV27 to TRBJ2-1; 7 nucleotides match TRBD2. CDR3 loop: CASSVLGGRVNEQFF. In DNA form, the CDR3 reads TGTGCCAGCAGCGTCTTGGGCGGGAGAGTCAATGAGCAGTTCTTC.